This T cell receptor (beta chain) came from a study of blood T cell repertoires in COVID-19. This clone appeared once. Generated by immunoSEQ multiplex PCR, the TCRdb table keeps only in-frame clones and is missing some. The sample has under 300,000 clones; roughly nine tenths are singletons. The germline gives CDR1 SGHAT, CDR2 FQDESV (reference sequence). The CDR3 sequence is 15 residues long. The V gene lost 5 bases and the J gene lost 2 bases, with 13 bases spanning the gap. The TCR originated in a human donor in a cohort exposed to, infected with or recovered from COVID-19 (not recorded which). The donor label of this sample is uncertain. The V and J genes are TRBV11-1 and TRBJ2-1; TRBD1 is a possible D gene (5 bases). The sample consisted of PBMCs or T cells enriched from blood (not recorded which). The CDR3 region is CASSADSKPYNEQFF. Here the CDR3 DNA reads TGTGCCAGCAGCGCTGACAGTAAACCCTACAATGAGCAGTTCTTC.